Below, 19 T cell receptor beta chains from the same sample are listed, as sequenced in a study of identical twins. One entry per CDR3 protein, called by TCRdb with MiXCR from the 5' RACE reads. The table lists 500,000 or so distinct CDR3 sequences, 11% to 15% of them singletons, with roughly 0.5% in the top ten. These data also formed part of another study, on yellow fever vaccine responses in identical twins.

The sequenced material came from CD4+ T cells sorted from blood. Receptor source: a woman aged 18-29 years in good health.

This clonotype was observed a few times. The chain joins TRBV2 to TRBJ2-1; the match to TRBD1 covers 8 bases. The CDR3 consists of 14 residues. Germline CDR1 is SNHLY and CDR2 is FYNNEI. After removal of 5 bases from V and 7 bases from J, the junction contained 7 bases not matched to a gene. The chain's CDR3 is CASSRTGFGNEQFF. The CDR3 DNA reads TGTGCCAGCAGTCGGACAGGGTTCGGTAATGAGCAGTTCTTC.

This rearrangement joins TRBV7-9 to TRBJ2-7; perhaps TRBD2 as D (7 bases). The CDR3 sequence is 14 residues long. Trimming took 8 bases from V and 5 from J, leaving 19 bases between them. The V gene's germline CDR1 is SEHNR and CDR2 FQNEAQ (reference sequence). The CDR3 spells CASRGGGRGNEQYF. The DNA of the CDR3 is TGTGCCAGCCGAGGGGGGGGCAGAGGCAACGAGCAGTACTTC.

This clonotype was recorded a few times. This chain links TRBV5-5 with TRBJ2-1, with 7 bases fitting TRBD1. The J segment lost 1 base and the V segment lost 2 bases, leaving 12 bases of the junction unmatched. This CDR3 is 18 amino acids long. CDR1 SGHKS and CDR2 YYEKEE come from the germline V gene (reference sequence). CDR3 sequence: CASSLSQTMTGSYNEQFF. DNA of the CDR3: TGTGCCAGCAGCTTATCTCAAACCATGACAGGGTCCTACAATGAGCAGTTCTTC. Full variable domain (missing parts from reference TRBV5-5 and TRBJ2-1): DAGVTQSPTHLIKTRGQQVTLRCSPISGHKSVSWYQQVLGQGPQFIFQYYEKEERGRGNFPDRFSARQFPNYSSELNVNALLLGDSALYLCASSLSQTMTGSYNEQFFGPGTRLTVL.

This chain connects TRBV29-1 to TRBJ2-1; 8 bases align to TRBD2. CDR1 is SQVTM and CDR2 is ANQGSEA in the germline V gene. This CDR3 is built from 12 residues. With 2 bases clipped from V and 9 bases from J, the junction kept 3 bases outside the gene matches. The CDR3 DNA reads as TGCAGCGTTGAAAATAGCGGGACTGAGCAGTTCTTC. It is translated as CSVENSGTEQFF.

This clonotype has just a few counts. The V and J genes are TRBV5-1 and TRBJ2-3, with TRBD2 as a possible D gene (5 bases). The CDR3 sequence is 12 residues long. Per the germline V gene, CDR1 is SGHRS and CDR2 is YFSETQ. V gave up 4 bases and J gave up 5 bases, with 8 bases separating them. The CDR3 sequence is CASSNEGDTQYF. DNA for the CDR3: TGCGCCAGCAGCAACGAGGGAGATACGCAGTATTTT.

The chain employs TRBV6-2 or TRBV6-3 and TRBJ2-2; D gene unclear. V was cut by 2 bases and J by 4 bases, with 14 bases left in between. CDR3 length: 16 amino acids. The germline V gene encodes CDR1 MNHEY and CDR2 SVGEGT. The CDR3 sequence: CASSYRRVARTGELFF. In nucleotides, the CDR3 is TGTGCCAGCAGTTACAGAAGGGTGGCCCGCACCGGGGAGCTGTTTTTT.

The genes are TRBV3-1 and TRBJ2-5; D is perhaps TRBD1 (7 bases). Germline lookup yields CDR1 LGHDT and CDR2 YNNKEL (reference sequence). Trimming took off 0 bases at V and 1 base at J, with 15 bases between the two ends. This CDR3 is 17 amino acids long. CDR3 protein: CASSQDEPGGGQETQYF. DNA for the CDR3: TGTGCCAGCAGCCAAGATGAGCCAGGGGGAGGCCAAGAGACCCAGTACTTC.

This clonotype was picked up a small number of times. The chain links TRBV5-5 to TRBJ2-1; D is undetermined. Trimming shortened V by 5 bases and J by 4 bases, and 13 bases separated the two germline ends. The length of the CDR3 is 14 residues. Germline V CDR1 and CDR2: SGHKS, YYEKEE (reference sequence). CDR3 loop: CASREGEQYNEQFF. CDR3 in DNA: TGTGCCAGCAGAGAAGGTGAACAGTACAATGAGCAGTTCTTC.

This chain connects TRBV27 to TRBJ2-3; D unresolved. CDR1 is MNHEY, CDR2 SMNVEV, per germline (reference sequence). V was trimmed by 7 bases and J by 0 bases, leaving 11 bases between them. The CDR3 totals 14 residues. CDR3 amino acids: CASKKQRSTDTQYF. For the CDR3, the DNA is TGTGCCAGCAAGAAACAGAGAAGCACAGATACGCAGTATTTT.

CDR3 in amino acids: CASSLALAVGTNEQFF. The DNA of the CDR3 is TGTGCCAGCAGCTTAGCGTTGGCGGTGGGTACAAATGAGCAGTTCTTC. The genes are TRBV7-9 and TRBJ2-1; D gene ambiguous. In germline, CDR1 is SEHNR, CDR2 FQNEAQ (reference sequence). The V end was cut by 0 bases, the J end by 7 bases, with 16 bases between. There are 16 residues in the CDR3.

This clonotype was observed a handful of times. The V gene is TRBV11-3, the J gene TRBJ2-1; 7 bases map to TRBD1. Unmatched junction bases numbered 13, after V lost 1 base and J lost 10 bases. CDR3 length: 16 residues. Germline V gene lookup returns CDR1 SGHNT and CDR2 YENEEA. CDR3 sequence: CASSLGEDGQENEQFF. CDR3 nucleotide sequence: TGTGCCAGCAGCTTAGGAGAGGACGGACAGGAGAACGAGCAGTTCTTC. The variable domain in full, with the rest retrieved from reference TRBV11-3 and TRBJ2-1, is EAGVVQSPRYKIIEKKQPVAFWCNPISGHNTLYWYLQNLGQGPELLIRYENEEAVDDSQLPKDRFSAERLKGVDSTLKIQPAELGDSAVYLCASSLGEDGQENEQFFGPGTRLTVL.

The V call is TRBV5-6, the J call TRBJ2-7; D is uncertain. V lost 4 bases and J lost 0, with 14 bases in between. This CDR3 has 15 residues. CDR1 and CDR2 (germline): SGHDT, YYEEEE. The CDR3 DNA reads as TGTGCCAGCAGCCGGCGTCGCACGAGCTCCTACGAGCAGTACTTC. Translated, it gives CASSRRRTSSYEQYF.

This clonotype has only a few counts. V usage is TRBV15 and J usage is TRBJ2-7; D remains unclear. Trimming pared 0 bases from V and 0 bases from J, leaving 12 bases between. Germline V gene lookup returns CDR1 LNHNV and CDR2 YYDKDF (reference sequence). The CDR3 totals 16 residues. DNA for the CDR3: TGTGCCACCAGCAGAGAAGGTGGAATGAGCTCCTACGAGCAGTACTTC. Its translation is CATSREGGMSSYEQYF.

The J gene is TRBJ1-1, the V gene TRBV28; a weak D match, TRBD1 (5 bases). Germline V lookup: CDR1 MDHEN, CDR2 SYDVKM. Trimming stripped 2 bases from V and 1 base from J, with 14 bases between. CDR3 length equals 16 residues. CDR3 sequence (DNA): TGTGCCAGCAGTTTAAGTAGGCACAGGTGGAACACTGAAGCTTTCTTT. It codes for CASSLSRHRWNTEAFF. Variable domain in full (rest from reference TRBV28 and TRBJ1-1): DVKVTQSSRYLVKRTGEKVFLECVQDMDHENMFWYRQDPGLGLRLIYFSYDVKMKEKGDIPEGYSVSREKKERFSLILESASTNQTSMYLCASSLSRHRWNTEAFFGQGTRLTVV.

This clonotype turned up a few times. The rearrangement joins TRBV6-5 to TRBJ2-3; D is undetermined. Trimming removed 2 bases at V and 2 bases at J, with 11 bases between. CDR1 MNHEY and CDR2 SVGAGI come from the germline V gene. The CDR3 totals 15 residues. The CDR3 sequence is CASSYIAVPTDTQYF. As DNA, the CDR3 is TGTGCCAGCAGTTACATCGCGGTCCCCACAGATACGCAGTATTTT.

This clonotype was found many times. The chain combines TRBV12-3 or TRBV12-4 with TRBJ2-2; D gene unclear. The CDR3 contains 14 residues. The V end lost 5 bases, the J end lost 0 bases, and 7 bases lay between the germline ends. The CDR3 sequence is CASSERSNTGELFF. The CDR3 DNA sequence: TGTGCCAGCAGTGAACGATCGAACACCGGGGAGCTGTTTTTT.

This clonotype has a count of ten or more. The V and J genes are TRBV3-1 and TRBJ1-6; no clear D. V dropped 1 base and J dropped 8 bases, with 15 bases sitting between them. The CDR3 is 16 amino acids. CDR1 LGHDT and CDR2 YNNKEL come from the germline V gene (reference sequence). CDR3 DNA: TGTGCCAGCAGCCAAGCCGACGGAGGGTTTTATTCACCCCTCCACTTT. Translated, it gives CASSQADGGFYSPLHF.

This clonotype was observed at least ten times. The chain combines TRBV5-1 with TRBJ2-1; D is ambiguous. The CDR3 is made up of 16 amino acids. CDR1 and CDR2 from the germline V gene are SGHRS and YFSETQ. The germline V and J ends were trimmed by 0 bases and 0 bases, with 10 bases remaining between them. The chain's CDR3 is CASSLVPHGSYNEQFF. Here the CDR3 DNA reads TGCGCCAGCAGCTTGGTCCCCCATGGCTCCTACAATGAGCAGTTCTTC.

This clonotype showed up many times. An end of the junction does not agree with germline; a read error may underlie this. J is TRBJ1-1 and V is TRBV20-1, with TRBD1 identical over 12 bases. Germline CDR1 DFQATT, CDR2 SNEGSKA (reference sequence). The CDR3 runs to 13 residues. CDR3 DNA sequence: TGCAGTGCTAGATCCAAAACGGGGACAGGGGGCGACTTT. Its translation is CSARSKTGTGGDF.